These 8 T cell receptor beta chains came from one sample sequenced in a study of T cell responses to AZD1222 COVID-19 vaccine. Assay: immunoSEQ multiplex PCR; the TCRdb copy retains only in-frame clones and omits some. The data hold about 75,000 clones, with roughly 84% observed a single time. This specimen consisted of peripheral blood, obtained 28 days after the second AZD1222 dose. These receptors were collected from an adult who received the AZD1222 COVID-19 vaccine.

The V gene is TRBV5-1, the J gene TRBJ1-2; tentative D call: TRBD1 (6 bases). Trimming left V 4 bases short and J 6 bases short, with 22 bases between. Germline CDR1 is SGHRS and CDR2 is YFSETQ. The CDR3 consists of 16 residues. CDR3 residues: CASSIRYRAGEDGYTF. CDR3 DNA sequence: TGCGCCAGCAGCATTAGATACAGGGCCGGGGAAGATGGCTACACCTTC.

The chain employs TRBV10-3 and TRBJ2-2, with 7 bases that match TRBD1. J was trimmed by 7 bases and V by 3 bases; bases with no gene match: 14. There are 17 residues in the CDR3. Germline V gives CDR1 ENHRY, CDR2 SYGVKD. CDR3 residues: CAISEFRDSPMHGELFF. The CDR3 DNA reads as TGTGCCATCAGTGAATTCCGGGACAGCCCAATGCACGGGGAGCTGTTTTTT.

The rearrangement joins TRBV7-6 to TRBJ2-1, with D perhaps being TRBD1 or TRBD2 (6 bases each). Germline CDR1 SGHVS, CDR2 FNYEAQ. Trimming cost V 1 base and J 1 base, with 11 bases left between them. The CDR3 extends over 16 amino acids. CDR3 coding DNA: TGTGCCAGCAGCTTAGGGGGGGCTTTTTCCTACAATGAGCAGTTCTTC. It codes for CASSLGGAFSYNEQFF.

This clone was seen a few times. The V and J genes are TRBV28 and TRBJ1-6, with a weak D call TRBD1 (5 bases). The ends were cut back, 5 bases at V and 9 bases at J, with 17 bases in the middle. The CDR3 is made up of 15 amino acids. The germline gives CDR1 MDHEN, CDR2 SYDVKM. CDR3 DNA: TGTGCCAGCAGTGATCAAGGGGTCCGCGGTTCACCCCTCCACTTT. It specifies CASSDQGVRGSPLHF.

The chain carries TRBV30 and TRBJ2-3; 13 bases map to TRBD2. The germline V gene has CDR1 GTSNPN and CDR2 SVGIG (reference sequence). V was clipped by 4 bases and J by 2 bases; unmatched bases: 6. CDR3 size: 16 residues. DNA for the CDR3: TGTGCCTGGACCTGGGGACTAGCGGGAATCACAGATACGCAGTATTTT. Translation gives CAWTWGLAGITDTQYF.

This chain connects TRBV7-6 to TRBJ1-2; TRBD1 matches 7 bases. CDR3 size: 15 residues. Unmatched junction bases numbered 5, after V lost 0 bases and J lost 4 bases. CDR1 and CDR2 from the germline V gene are SGHVS and FNYEAQ. In DNA, the CDR3 is TGTGCCAGCAGCTTAGCGCAGACAGGGTTCTATGGCTACACCTTC. Its translation: CASSLAQTGFYGYTF.

The rearrangement joins TRBV2 to TRBJ1-6; tentatively, D is TRBD1 (5 bases). The CDR3 sequence is 14 residues long. Germline lookup yields CDR1 SNHLY and CDR2 FYNNEI. V was trimmed by 10 bases and J by 9 bases, leaving 19 bases between them. The CDR3 loop reads CATKTALESSPLHF. The CDR3 nucleotides are TGTGCCACCAAGACAGCCCTGGAAAGTTCACCCCTCCACTTT.

This chain links TRBV30 with TRBJ1-5, with D uncertain. CDR1 GTSNPN and CDR2 SVGIG come from the germline V gene (reference sequence). V was cut by 0 bases and J by 1 base, with 4 bases left in between. This CDR3 has 13 residues. As DNA, the CDR3 is TGTGCCTGGAGTGTAGGGAGCAATCAGCCCCAGCATTTT. Translation: CAWSVGSNQPQHF. The full variable domain, its missing parts supplied by reference TRBV30 and TRBJ1-5, is SQTIHQWPATLVQPVGSPLSLECTVEGTSNPNLYWYRQAAGRGLQLLFYSVGIGQISSEVPQNLSASRPQDRQFILSSKKLLLSDSGFYLCAWSVGSNQPQHFGDGTRLSIL.